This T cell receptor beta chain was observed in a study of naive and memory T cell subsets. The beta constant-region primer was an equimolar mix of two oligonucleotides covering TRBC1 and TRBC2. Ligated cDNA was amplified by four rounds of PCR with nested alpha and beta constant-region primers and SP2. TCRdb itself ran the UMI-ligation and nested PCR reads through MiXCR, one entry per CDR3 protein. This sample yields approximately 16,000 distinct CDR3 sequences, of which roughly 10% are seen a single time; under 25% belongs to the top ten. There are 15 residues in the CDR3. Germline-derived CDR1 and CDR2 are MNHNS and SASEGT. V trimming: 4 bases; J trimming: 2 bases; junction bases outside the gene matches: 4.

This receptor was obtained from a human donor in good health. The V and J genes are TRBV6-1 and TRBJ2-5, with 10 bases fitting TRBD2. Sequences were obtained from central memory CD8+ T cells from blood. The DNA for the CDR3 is TGTGCCAGCAGTGTTCAAGCGGGGGGGCAAGAGACCCAGTACTTC. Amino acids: CASSVQAGGQETQYF.